These 22 T cell receptor beta chains share one sample of origin, sequenced in a study of molecular identifiers for immune sequencing clone quantification. TCRdb re-analysed the PCR reads in MiXCR, keeping a single row per CDR3 protein. The data hold about 630,000 distinct CDR3 sequences, with over 25% observed a single time. Material for sequencing was naive CD8+ T cells from blood, with Jurkat cell RNA spiked in. Stated subset: FACS-sorted CD8+CD4-CCR7+CD45RA+ naive T cells. The receptor set was obtained from a human donor in good health. Some libraries in this study had Jurkat cell RNA spiked in.

This clonotype was observed once. It may be a read error: a sequence one base away is much more abundant. V usage is TRBV29-1 and J usage is TRBJ1-1; 7 bases agree with TRBD1. Losses at the gene ends were 6 bases for V and 4 bases for J; bases not matched to a gene: 8. The length of the CDR3 is 13 residues. The germline V gene encodes CDR1 SQVTM and CDR2 ANQGSEA. The CDR3 nucleotides are TGCAGCGTCGTGGACAGGATGAGCACTGAAGCTTTCTTT. Its protein is CSVVDRMSTEAFF.

CDR3 nucleotides: TGTGCCAGCAGAACCCACGAGGCAGGACCGGGCTACGAGCAGTACTTC. Translating gives CASRTHEAGPGYEQYF. This chain connects TRBV27 to TRBJ2-7; no clear D. In germline, CDR1 is MNHEY, CDR2 SMNVEV (reference sequence). The CDR3 consists of 16 residues. Deletions cut 6 bases from V and 3 bases from J, with 21 bases between.

This clonotype was seen ten or more times. The CDR3 DNA sequence: TGTGCCAGTACCTCGACAGGGGGCCCCCACTCTGGGGCCAACGTCCTGACTTTC. Translating it yields CASTSTGGPHSGANVLTF. This chain links TRBV19 with TRBJ2-6; TRBD1 matches at 10 bases. The CDR3 consists of 18 residues. Trimming cost V 7 bases and J 0 bases; bases outside gene matches: 9. CDR1 and CDR2 from the germline V gene are LNHDA and SQIVND (reference sequence).

The CDR3 protein is CAGSKWGGAGLSYNEQFF. CDR3 coding DNA: TGTGCCGGTTCAAAGTGGGGTGGGGCAGGGCTTTCCTACAATGAGCAGTTCTTC. The chain joins TRBV19 to TRBJ2-1; the D gene is possibly TRBD1 (5 bases). The V and J ends lost 11 bases and 1 base respectively, with 27 bases between them. The germline V gene encodes CDR1 LNHDA and CDR2 SQIVND (reference sequence). The CDR3 is made up of 18 amino acids.

This clonotype showed up many times. This sequence joins TRBV5-1 and TRBJ1-1; D is ambiguous. Germline loops: CDR1 SGHRS, CDR2 YFSETQ. The V end lost 2 bases, the J end lost 4 bases, and 9 bases lay between the germline ends. This CDR3 region has 13 residues. CDR3 nucleotides: TGCGCCAGCAGCTTAATACTTGGCACTGAAGCTTTCTTT. Translation: CASSLILGTEAFF.

This clonotype has a handful of counts. The rearrangement uses TRBV11-2 and TRBJ2-4; unclear D gene. CDR3 length: 17 residues. V lost 4 bases and J lost 0, with 16 bases in between. Germline loops: CDR1 SGHAT, CDR2 FQNNGV. CDR3 nucleotide sequence: TGTGCCAGCAGCTCCTCTACGGCTAGACGAGCCAAAAACATTCAGTACTTC. This sequence encodes CASSSSTARRAKNIQYF.

The chain joins TRBV13 to TRBJ2-1; TRBD1 matches at 11 bases. The trim removed 5 bases at V and 0 bases at J, leaving 6 bases unmatched. The length of the CDR3 is 17 residues. Germline values: CDR1 PRHDT, CDR2 FYEKMQ (reference sequence). This CDR3 is CASSIRTGGASYNEQFF. The CDR3 coding sequence is TGTGCCAGCAGCATCAGGACAGGGGGCGCCTCCTACAATGAGCAGTTCTTC. Combining the CDR3 with reference TRBV13 and TRBJ2-1 gives the whole variable domain AAGVIQSPRHLIKEKRETATLKCYPIPRHDTVYWYQQGPGQDPQFLISFYEKMQSDKGSIPDRFSAQQFSDYHSELNMSSLELGDSALYFCASSIRTGGASYNEQFFGPGTRLTVL.

In its sample, this clonotype was seen many times. This chain links TRBV28 with TRBJ2-7, with 11 positions matching TRBD1. The CDR3 has 14 residues. The V gene's germline CDR1 is MDHEN and CDR2 SYDVKM. The ends lost 5 bases at V and 5 bases at J; junction bases unmatched: 5. The CDR3, as DNA: TGTGCCAGCAGTGTCAGGACAGGGGGCGACGAGCAGTACTTC. Protein product: CASSVRTGGDEQYF.

The chain combines TRBV6-5 with TRBJ2-2, with D tentatively TRBD1 (5 bases). The V end was cut by 6 bases, the J end by 1 base, with 12 bases between. The CDR3 sequence is 15 residues long. Germline CDR1 MNHEY, CDR2 SVGAGI. This chain's CDR3 is CASSPATGNTGELFF. CDR3 sequence (DNA): TGTGCCAGCAGCCCCGCTACAGGGAACACCGGGGAGCTGTTTTTT.

This clonotype appeared a few times. The chain recombines TRBV29-1 with TRBJ2-7; D is unresolved. There are 13 residues in the CDR3. With 6 bases removed from V and 5 bases from J, the gap between germline ends came to 17 bases. Germline values: CDR1 SQVTM, CDR2 ANQGSEA. CDR3 sequence reads: CSVADGPLHEQYF. CDR3 nucleotide sequence: TGCAGCGTGGCAGATGGGCCTCTCCACGAGCAGTACTTC.

On this clonotype: A much larger clone differs by one base, so this may be a read error. The chain is built from TRBV4-3 and TRBJ2-7; D is unclear. Germline V gene data show CDR1 as LGHNA and CDR2 as YSLEER. CDR3 length equals 15 residues. V was clipped by 0 bases and J by 3 bases, with 12 bases between them. The chain's CDR3 is CASSQDVNGYYEQYF. The CDR3 bases are TGCGCCAGCAGCCAAGATGTAAATGGCTACTACGAGCAGTACTTC.

V is TRBV19 and J is TRBJ2-1; D gene uncertain. Germline V CDR1 and CDR2: LNHDA, SQIVND (reference sequence). The CDR3 runs 16 residues. The ends were cut back, 3 bases at V and 1 base at J, with 13 bases in the middle. The DNA of the CDR3 is TGTGCCAGTAGTATTTTTGAACAGCTGTCCTACAATGAGCAGTTCTTC. This translates into CASSIFEQLSYNEQFF. Together with reference TRBV19 and TRBJ2-1, the CDR3 gives the full variable domain: DGGITQSPKYLFRKEGQNVTLSCEQNLNHDAMYWYRQDPGQGLRLIYYSQIVNDFQKGDIAEGYSVSREKKESFPLTVTSAQKNPTAFYLCASSIFEQLSYNEQFFGPGTRLTVL.

At least ten counts were recorded for this clonotype. The chain links TRBV4-3 to TRBJ2-7; D perhaps matches TRBD1 (6 bases). The CDR3 has 14 amino acids. CDR1 is LGHNA and CDR2 is YSLEER in the germline V gene. Trimming took off 1 base at V and 5 bases at J, with 12 bases between the two ends. Here the CDR3 reads CASSQGQGKNEQYF. In DNA, the CDR3 is TGCGCCAGCAGCCAAGGTCAGGGGAAAAACGAGCAGTACTTC.

The chain carries TRBV2 and TRBJ2-7, with 8 bases that match TRBD1. Germline assignment: CDR1 SNHLY and CDR2 FYNNEI. The V gene end was trimmed by 6 bases and the J gene end by 7 bases; junction bases not matched to a gene: 11. The CDR3 has 14 amino acids. This CDR3 is CASSTGQGVQEQYF. In nucleotides, the CDR3 is TGTGCCAGCAGCACCGGACAGGGCGTGCAGGAGCAGTACTTC. The whole variable domain, remainder taken from reference TRBV2 and TRBJ2-7, is EPEVTQTPSHQVTQMGQEVILRCVPISNHLYFYWYRQILGQKVEFLVSFYNNEISEKSEIFDDQFSVERPDGSNFTLKIRSTKLEDSAMYFCASSTGQGVQEQYFGPGTRLTVT.

A word on this clonotype: One junction end disagrees with the germline gene, perhaps due to a read error. This chain connects TRBV3-1 to TRBJ2-7; D remains unclear. Germline-derived CDR1 and CDR2 are LGHDT and YNNKEL (reference sequence). The CDR3 loop spans 13 amino acids. The CDR3 reads CASSQTRWYELYF. The CDR3 nucleotides are TGTGCCAGCAGCCAGACGCGGTGGTACGAGCTGTACTTC.

Ten or more counts support this clonotype. The gene calls are TRBV6-5 and TRBJ2-7; 7 positions match TRBD2. After removal of 0 bases from V and 3 bases from J, the junction contained 8 bases not matched to a gene. This CDR3 has 16 residues. Per the germline V gene, CDR1 is MNHEY and CDR2 is SVGAGI. CDR3 nucleotide sequence: TGTGCCAGCAGTTACTCTTGGGGAGGGAGGAACTACGAGCAGTACTTC. Translated, it gives CASSYSWGGRNYEQYF.

As to this clonotype: A much larger clonotype is one base distant, so this may be a read error. The chain uses TRBV15 and TRBJ2-3; 11 nucleotides match TRBD2. The CDR3 length is 20 residues. Germline loops: CDR1 LNHNV, CDR2 YYDKDF (reference sequence). CDR3 in DNA: TGTGCCACCAGCGGATACTCCGGGACTAGCGGAGGAGGGGACACAGATACGCGGTATTTT. Encoded protein: CATSGYSGTSGGGDTDTRYF.

This clonotype was seen many times. The V and J genes are TRBV12-3 or TRBV12-4 and TRBJ1-6; D is unresolved. The length of the CDR3 is 14 residues. V was cut by 4 bases and J by 9 bases, with 13 bases left in between. Here the CDR3 DNA reads TGTGCCAGCAGTTCAAGTGGAGGTAGTTCACCCCTCCACTTT. Translated, it gives CASSSSGGSSPLHF.

This sequence joins TRBV24-1 and TRBJ2-3; D remains ambiguous. Germline values: CDR1 KGHDR, CDR2 SFDVKD. This CDR3 is built from 14 residues. V was clipped by 2 bases and J by 4 bases, with 9 bases between them. The CDR3 coding sequence is TGTGCCACCAGTGATTCCGAGATCGCAGATACGCAGTATTTT. Protein sequence: CATSDSEIADTQYF.

This clonotype was counted between two and nine times. This may come from a read error, since a much larger clone is one base off. The chain employs TRBV12-3 or TRBV12-4 and TRBJ2-5, with unresolved D. CDR3 length: 17 residues. Trimming took 1 base from V and 2 from J, leaving 17 bases between them. CDR3 in DNA: TGTGCCAGCAGTTTAGTTGTGGTGATCGGCCCTCAAGAGACCCAGTACTTC. Its translation is CASSLVVVIGPQETQYF.

With regard to this clonotype: A much larger clone lies a single base off, so this may be a read error. This sequence joins TRBV6-2 or TRBV6-3 and TRBJ1-2; TRBD1 might be the D (5 bases). The V end lost 6 bases, the J end lost 10 bases, and 27 bases lay between the germline ends. CDR1 MNHEY and CDR2 SVGEGT come from the germline V gene. This CDR3 contains 16 residues. CDR3 loop: CASSFTLTGPRDDYTF. The CDR3, as DNA: TGTGCCAGCAGCTTCACCTTAACAGGTCCCCGGGACGACTACACCTTC.

Note on this clonotype: A much larger clone lies a single base off, so this may be a read error. This chain joins TRBV5-3 and TRBJ2-4; D is unclear. TRBV5-3 is given ORF status, its function remaining uncertain. The germline V and J ends were trimmed by 8 bases and 0 bases, with 12 bases remaining between them. The CDR3 length is 14 residues. The CDR3 region is CASGEDIAKNIQYF. CDR3 nucleotides: TGTGCCAGCGGCGAGGATATAGCCAAAAACATTCAGTACTTC.